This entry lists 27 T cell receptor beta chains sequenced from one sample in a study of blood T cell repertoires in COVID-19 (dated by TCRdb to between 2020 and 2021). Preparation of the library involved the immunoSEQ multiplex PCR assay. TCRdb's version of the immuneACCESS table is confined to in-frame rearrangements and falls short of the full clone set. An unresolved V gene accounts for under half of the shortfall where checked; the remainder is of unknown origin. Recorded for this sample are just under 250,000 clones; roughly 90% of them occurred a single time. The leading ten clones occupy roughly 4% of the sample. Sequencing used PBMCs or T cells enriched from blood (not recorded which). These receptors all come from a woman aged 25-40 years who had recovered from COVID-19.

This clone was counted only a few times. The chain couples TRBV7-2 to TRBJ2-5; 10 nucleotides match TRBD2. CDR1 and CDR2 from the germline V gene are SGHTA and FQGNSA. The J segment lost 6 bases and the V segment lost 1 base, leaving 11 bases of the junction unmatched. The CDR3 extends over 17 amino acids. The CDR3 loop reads CASSLGAGTSAIQTQYF. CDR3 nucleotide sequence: TGTGCCAGCAGCTTAGGGGCCGGGACTAGCGCAATCCAGACCCAGTACTTC. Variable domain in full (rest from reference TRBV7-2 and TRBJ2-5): GAGVSQSPSNKVTEKGKDVELRCDPISGHTALYWYRQSLGQGLEFLIYFQGNSAPDKSGLPSDRFSAERTGGSVSTLTIQRTQQEDSAVYLCASSLGAGTSAIQTQYFGPGTRLLVL.

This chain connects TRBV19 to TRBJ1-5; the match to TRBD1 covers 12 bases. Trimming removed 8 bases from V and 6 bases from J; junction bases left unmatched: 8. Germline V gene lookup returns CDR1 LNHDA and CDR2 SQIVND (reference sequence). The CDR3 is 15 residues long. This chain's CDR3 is CASDQGQGAGQPQHF. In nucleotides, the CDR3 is TGTGCCAGTGACCAGGGACAGGGGGCAGGTCAGCCCCAGCATTTT.

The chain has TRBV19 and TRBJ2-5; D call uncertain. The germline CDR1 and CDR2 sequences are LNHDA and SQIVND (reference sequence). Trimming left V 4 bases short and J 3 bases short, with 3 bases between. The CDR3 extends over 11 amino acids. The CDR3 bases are TGTGCCAGTAGTACCGAAGAGACCCAGTACTTC. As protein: CASSTEETQYF.

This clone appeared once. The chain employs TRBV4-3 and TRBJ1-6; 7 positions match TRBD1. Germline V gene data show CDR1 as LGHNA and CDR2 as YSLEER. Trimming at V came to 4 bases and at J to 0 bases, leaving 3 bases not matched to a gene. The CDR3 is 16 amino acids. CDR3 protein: CASSLGGVSYNSPLHF. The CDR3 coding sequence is TGCGCCAGCAGCCTAGGGGGCGTCTCCTATAATTCACCCCTCCACTTT.

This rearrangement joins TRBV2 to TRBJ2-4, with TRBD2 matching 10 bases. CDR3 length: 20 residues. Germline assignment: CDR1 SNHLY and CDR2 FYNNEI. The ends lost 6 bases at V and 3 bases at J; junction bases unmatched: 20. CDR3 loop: CASSRSAGLAGVVVKNIQYF. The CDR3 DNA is TGTGCCAGCAGCCGATCAGCAGGGCTAGCGGGAGTAGTAGTCAAAAACATTCAGTACTTC.

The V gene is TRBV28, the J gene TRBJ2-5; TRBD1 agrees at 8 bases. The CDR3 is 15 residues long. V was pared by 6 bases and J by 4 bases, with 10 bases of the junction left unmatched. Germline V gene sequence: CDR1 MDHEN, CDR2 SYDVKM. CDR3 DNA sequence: TGTGCCAGCAGCTTAGGGACAGGCGCGGGAGAGACCCAGTACTTC. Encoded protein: CASSLGTGAGETQYF.

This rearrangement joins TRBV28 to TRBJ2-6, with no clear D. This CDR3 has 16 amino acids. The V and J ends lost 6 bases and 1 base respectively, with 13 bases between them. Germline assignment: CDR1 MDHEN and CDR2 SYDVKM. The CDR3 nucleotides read TGTGCCAGCAGCCAAGGAGTCGGATCTGGGGCCAACGTCCTGACTTTC. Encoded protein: CASSQGVGSGANVLTF.

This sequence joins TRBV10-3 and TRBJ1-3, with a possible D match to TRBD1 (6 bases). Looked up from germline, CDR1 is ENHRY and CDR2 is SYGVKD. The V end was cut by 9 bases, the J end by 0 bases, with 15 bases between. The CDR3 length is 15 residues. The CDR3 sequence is CAILPTGSSGNTIYF. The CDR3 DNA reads TGTGCCATTCTGCCTACAGGGAGCTCTGGAAACACCATATATTTT.

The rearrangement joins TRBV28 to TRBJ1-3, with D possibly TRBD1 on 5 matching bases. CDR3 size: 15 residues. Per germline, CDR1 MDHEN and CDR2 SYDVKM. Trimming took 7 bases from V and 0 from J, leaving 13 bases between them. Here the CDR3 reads CASMGGVYSGNTIYF. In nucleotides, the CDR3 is TGTGCCAGCATGGGGGGGGTTTACTCTGGAAACACCATATATTTT.

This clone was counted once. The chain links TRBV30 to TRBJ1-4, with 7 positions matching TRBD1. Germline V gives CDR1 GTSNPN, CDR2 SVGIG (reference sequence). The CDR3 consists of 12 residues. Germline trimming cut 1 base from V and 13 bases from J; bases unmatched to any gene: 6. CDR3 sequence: CAWSGGGQTLFF. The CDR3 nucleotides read TGTGCCTGGAGTGGTGGGGGACAGACACTGTTTTTT.

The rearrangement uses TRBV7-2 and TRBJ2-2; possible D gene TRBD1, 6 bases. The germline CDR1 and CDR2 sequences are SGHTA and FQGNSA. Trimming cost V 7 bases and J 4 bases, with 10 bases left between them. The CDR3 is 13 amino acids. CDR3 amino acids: CASNRDLTGELFF. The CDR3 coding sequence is TGTGCCAGCAACAGGGACCTCACCGGGGAGCTGTTTTTT.

The CDR3 nucleotides read TGCGCCAGCAGCCAAGGATGGAGCCCCTACAATGAGCAGTTCTTC. This gives the protein CASSQGWSPYNEQFF. The V gene is TRBV4-3, the J gene TRBJ2-1; no clear D. This CDR3 has 15 residues. V was cut by 1 base and J by 2 bases, with 9 bases left in between. Germline loops: CDR1 LGHNA, CDR2 YSLEER.

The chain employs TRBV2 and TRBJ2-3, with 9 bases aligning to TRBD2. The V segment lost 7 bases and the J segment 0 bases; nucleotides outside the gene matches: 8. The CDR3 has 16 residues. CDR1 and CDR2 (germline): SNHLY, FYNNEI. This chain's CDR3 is CASNPTSGPSTDTQYF. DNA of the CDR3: TGTGCCAGCAACCCGACTAGCGGACCTAGCACAGATACGCAGTATTTT.

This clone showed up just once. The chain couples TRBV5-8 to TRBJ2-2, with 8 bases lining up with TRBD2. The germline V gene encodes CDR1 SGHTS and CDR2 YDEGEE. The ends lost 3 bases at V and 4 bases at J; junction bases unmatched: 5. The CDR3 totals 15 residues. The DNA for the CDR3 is TGTGCCAGCAGCTGGGGGACTAGGAGCACCGGGGAGCTGTTTTTT. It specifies CASSWGTRSTGELFF. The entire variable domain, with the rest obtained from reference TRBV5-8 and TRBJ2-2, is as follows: EAGVTQSPTHLIKTRGQQATLRCSPISGHTSVYWYQQALGLGLQFLLWYDEGEERNRGNFPPRFSGRQFPNYSSELNVNALELEDSALYLCASSWGTRSTGELFFGEGSRLTVL.

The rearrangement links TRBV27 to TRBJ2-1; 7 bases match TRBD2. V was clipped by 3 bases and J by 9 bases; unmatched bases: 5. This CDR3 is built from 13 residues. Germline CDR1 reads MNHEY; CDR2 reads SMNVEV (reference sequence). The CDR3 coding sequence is TGTGCCAGCAGTTTCCTTGGGAGGGGTGAGCAGTTCTTC. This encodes CASSFLGRGEQFF.

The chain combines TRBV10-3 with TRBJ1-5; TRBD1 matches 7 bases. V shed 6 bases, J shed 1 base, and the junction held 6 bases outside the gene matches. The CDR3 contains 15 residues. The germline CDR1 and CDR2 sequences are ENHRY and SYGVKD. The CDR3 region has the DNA TGTGCCATCAGGGGTGGACAGGAGAGCAATCAGCCCCAGCATTTT. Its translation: CAIRGGQESNQPQHF.

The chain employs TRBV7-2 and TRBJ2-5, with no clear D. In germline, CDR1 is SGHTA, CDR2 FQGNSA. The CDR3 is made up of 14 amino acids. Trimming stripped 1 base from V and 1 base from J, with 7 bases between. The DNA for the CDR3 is TGTGCCAGCAGCTTAGTGAGAAGCCAAGAGACCCAGTACTTC. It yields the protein CASSLVRSQETQYF.

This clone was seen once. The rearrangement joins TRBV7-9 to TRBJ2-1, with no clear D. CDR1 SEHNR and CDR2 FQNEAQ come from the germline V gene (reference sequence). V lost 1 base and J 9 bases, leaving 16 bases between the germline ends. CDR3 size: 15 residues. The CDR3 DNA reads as TGTGCCAGCAGCTTAGAATACGTAAGATTCAGTGAGCAGTTCTTC. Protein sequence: CASSLEYVRFSEQFF.

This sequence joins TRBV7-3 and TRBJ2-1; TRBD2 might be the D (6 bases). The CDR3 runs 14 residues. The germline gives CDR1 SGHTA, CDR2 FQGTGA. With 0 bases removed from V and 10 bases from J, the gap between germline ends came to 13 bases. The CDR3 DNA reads TGTGCCAGCAGCTTAACCCGGGACCGGGAGGAGCAGTTCTTC. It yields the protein CASSLTRDREEQFF.

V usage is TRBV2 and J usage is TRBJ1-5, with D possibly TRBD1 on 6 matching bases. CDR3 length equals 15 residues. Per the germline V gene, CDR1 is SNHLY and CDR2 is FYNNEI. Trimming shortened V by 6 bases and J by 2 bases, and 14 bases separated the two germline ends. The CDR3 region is CASSGQGQGNQPQHF. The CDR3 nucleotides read TGTGCCAGCAGCGGGCAGGGGCAGGGCAATCAGCCCCAGCATTTT.

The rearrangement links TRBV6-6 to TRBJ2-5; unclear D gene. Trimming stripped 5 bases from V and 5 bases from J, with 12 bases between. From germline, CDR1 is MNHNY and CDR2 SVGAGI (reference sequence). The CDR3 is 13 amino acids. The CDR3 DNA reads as TGTGCCAGCAGTACCAATCTCGCGGAGACCCAGTACTTC. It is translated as CASSTNLAETQYF.

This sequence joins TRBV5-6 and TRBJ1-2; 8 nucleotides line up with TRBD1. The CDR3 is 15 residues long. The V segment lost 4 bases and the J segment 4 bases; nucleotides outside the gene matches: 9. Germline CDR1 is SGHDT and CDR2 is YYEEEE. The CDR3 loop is CASSLTGTGRYGYTF. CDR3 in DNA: TGTGCCAGCAGCCTTACCGGGACAGGCCGCTATGGCTACACCTTC.

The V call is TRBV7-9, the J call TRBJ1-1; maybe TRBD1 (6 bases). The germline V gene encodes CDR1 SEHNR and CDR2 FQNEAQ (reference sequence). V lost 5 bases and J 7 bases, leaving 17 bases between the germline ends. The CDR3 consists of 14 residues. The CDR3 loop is CASSPIGTSSEAFF. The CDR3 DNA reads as TGTGCCAGCAGCCCCATCGGGACATCCAGTGAAGCTTTCTTT.

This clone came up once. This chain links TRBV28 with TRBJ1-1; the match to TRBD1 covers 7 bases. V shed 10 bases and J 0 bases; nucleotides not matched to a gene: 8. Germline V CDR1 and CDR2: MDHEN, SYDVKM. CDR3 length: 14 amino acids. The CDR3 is CATGTAKMNTEAFF. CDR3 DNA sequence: TGTGCCACCGGGACAGCGAAAATGAACACTGAAGCTTTCTTT.

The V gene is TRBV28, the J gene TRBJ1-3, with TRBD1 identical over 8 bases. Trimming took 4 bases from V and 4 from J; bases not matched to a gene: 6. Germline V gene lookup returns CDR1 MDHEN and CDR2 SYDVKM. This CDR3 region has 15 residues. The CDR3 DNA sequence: TGTGCCAGCAGTTCGACAGGGGAAGACGGAAACACCATATATTTT. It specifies CASSSTGEDGNTIYF.

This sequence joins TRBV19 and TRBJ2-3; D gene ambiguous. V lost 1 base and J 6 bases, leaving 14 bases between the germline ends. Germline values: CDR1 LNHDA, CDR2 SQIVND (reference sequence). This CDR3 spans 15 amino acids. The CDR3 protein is CASSIGRVEADTQYF. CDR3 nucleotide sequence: TGTGCCAGTAGTATAGGAAGAGTAGAGGCTGATACGCAGTATTTT. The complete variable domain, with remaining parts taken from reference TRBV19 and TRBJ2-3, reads DGGITQSPKYLFRKEGQNVTLSCEQNLNHDAMYWYRQDPGQGLRLIYYSQIVNDFQKGDIAEGYSVSREKKESFPLTVTSAQKNPTAFYLCASSIGRVEADTQYFGPGTRLTVL.

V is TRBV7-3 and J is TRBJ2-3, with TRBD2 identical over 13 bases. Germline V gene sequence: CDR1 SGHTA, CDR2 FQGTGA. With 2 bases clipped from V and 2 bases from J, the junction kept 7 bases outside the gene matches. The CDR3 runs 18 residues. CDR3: CASSLLGTSGTFTDTQYF. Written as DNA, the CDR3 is TGTGCCAGCAGCTTATTGGGGACTAGCGGGACGTTCACAGATACGCAGTATTTT.